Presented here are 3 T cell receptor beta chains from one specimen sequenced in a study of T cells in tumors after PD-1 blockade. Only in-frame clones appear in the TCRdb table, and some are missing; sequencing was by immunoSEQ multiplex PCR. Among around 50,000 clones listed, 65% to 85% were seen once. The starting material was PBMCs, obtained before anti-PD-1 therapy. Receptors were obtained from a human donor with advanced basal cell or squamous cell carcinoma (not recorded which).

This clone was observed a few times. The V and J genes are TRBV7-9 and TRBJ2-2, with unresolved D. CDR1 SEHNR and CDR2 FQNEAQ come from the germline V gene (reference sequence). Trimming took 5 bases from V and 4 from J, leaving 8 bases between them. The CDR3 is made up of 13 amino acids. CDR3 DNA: TGTGCCAGCAGCGCCCTGGTCACCGGGGAGCTGTTTTTT. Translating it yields CASSALVTGELFF.

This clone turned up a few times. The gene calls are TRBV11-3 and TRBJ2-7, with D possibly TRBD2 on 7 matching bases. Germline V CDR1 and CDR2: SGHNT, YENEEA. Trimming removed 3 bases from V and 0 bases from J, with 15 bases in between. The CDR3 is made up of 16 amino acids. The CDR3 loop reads CASSFDWEGDSYEQYF. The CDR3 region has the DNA TGTGCCAGCAGCTTTGATTGGGAGGGGGACTCCTACGAGCAGTACTTC.

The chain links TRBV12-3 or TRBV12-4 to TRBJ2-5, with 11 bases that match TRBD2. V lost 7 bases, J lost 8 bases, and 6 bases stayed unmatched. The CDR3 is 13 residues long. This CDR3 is CASTLGTSGTQYF. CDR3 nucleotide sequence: TGTGCCAGCACCCTTGGGACTAGCGGCACCCAGTACTTC.